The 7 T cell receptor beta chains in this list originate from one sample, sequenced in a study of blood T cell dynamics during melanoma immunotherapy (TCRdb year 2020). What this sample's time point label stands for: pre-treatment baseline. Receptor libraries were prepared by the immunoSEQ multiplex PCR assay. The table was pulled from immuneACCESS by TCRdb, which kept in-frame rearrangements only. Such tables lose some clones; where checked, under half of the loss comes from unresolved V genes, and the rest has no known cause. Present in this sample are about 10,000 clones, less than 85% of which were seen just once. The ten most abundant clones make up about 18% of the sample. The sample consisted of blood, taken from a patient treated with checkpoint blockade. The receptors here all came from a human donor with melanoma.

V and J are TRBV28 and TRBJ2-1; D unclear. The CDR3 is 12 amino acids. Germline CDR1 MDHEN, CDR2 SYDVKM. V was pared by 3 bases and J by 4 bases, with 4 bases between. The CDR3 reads CASSFTYNEQFF. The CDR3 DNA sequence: TGTGCCAGCAGTTTTACTTACAATGAGCAGTTCTTC.

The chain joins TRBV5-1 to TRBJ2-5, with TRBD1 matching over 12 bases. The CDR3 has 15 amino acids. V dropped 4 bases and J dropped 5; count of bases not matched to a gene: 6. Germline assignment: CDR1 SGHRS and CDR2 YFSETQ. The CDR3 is CASSGGQGALETQYF. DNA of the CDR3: TGCGCCAGCAGCGGGGGACAGGGGGCGTTGGAGACCCAGTACTTC.

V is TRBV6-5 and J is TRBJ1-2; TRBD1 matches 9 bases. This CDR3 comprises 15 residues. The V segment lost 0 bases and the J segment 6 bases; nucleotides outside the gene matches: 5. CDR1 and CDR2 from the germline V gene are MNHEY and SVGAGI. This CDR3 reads CASSYSMNRGHGYTF. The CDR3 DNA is TGTGCCAGCAGTTACTCAATGAACAGGGGGCATGGCTACACCTTC.

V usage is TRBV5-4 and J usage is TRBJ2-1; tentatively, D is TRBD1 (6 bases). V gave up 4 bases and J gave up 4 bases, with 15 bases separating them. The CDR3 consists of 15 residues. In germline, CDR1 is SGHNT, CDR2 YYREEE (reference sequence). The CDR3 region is CASSPGGQSYNEQFF. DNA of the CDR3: TGTGCCAGCAGCCCGGGTGGACAGTCTTACAATGAGCAGTTCTTC.

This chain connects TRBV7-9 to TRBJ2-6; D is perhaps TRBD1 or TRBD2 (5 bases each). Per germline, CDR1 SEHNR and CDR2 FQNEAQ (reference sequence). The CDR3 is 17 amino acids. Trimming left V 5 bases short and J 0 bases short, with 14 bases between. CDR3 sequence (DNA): TGTGCCAGCAGCCCCCGACCAGGGACCTCTGGGGCCAACGTCCTGACTTTC. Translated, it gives CASSPRPGTSGANVLTF.

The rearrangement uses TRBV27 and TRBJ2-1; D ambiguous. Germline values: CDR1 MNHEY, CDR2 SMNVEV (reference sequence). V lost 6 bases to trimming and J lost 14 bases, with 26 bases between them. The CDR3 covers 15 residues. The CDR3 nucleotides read TGTGCCAGCAGCGATATCACGGTAACCCCCTCCTCAGAGTTCTTC. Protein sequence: CASSDITVTPSSEFF.

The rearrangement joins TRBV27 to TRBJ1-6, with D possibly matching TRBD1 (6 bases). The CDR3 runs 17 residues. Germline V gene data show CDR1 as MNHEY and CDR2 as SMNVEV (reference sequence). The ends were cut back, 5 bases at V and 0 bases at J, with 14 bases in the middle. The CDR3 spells CASSPRTASSYNSPLHF. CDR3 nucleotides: TGTGCCAGCAGTCCCCGGACAGCCAGCTCCTATAATTCACCCCTCCACTTT.